What follows describes a single T cell receptor beta chain. The antigen is undetermined. The sample is drawn from a study of cytomegalovirus exposure and HLA in healthy donors. Study-wide findings and caveats: Most of the TCR beta V segments (in an earlier analysis) were productive either about 90% or about 30% of the time. Presence/absence analyses treated sequencing depth as roughly uniform across donors.

60 Vbeta and 13 Jbeta primers were used in PCR. TCRdb's table, derived via immunoSEQ multiplex PCR, lists solely in-frame clones and lacks some. The data hold approximately 150,000 clones, with about 71% observed a single time. The germline CDR1 and CDR2 sequences are MNHNS and SASEGT. The V gene end was trimmed by 5 bases and the J gene end by 4 bases; junction bases not matched to a gene: 6. The CDR3 has 14 amino acids. Sequencing used PBMCs. This chain uses TRBV6-1 with TRBJ2-7; 9 nucleotides line up with TRBD1. The source of this sequence is a woman in her twenties or thirties in good health and CMV-seronegative. Written as DNA, the CDR3 is TGTGCCAGCAGTAGGACAGGGGCGAGTTACGAGCAGTACTTC. This gives the protein CASSRTGASYEQYF.